This TCR beta chain comes out of a study of cytomegalovirus exposure and HLA in healthy donors. About the study: Later analysis reported that the 110 or so validation repertoires shared the platform of the 600 to 750 first-cohort repertoires. General study findings and limits: Most TCR sequences were uncommon, yet certain public TCRs appeared in many donors.

This CDR3 contains 11 residues. The germline V gene encodes CDR1 LGHNT and CDR2 FRNRAP. V was trimmed by 5 bases and J by 2 bases, leaving 4 bases between them. Note on this clone: Its antigen remains unknown.

Using immunoSEQ multiplex PCR, the repertoire was profiled, and TCRdb retains in-frame clones only, with some absent. This sample has some 200,000 clones, with roughly 80% found just once. The material sequenced was PBMCs. This TCR derives from a woman aged 18-30 years in good health and CMV-seropositive. The chain joins TRBV12-5 to TRBJ2-7; no definite D call. The DNA for the CDR3 is TGTGCTAGTGGTACACCCTACGAGCAGTACTTC. This codes for CASGTPYEQYF.